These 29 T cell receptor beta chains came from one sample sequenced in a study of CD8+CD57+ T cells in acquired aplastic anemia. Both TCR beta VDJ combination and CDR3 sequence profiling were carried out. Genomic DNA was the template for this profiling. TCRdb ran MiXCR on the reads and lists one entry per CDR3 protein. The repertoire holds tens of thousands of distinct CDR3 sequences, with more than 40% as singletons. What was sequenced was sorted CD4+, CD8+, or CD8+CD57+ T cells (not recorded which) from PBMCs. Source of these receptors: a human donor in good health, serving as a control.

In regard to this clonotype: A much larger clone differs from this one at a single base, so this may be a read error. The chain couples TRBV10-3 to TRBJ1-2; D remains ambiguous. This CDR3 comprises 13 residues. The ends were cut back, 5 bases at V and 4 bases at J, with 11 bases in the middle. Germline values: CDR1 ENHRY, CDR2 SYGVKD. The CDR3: CAISKKWGYGYTF. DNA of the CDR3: TGTGCCATCAGTAAAAAGTGGGGCTATGGCTACACCTTC.

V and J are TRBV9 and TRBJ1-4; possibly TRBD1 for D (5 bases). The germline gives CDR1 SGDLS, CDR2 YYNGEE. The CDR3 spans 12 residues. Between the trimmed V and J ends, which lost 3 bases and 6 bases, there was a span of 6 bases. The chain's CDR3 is CASSGGDEKLFF. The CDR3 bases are TGTGCCAGCAGCGGGGGGGATGAAAAACTGTTTTTT.

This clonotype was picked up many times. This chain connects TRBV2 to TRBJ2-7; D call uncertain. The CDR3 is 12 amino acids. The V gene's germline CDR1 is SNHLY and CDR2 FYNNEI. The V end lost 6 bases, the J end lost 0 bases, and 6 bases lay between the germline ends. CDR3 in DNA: TGTGCCAGCAGCCAATTCTCCTACGAGCAGTACTTC. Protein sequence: CASSQFSYEQYF.

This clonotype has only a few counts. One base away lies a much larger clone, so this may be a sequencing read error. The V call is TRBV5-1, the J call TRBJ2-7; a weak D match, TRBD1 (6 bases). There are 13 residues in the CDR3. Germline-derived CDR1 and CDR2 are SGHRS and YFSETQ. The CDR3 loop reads CARSFDRMYEQYF. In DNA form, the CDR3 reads TGCGCCCGCAGCTTCGACAGGATGTACGAGCAGTACTTC.

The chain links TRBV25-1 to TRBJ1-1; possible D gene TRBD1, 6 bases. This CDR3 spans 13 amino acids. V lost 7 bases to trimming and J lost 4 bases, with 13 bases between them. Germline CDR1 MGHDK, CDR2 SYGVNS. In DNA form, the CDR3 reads TGTGCCAGCACTCCACTCAGGGGCACTGAAGCTTTCTTT. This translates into CASTPLRGTEAFF. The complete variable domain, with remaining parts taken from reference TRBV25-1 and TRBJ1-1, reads EADIYQTPRYLVIGTGKKITLECSQTMGHDKMYWYQQDPGMELHLIHYSYGVNSTEKGDLSSESTVSRIRTEHFPLTLESARPSHTSQYLCASTPLRGTEAFFGQGTRLTVV.

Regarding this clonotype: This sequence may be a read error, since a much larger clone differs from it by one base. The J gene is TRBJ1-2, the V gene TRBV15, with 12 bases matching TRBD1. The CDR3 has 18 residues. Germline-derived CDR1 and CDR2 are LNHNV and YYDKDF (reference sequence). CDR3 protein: CAASRDSGTGGPLDGYTF. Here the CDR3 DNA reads TGTGCCGCCAGCAGAGATTCCGGGACAGGGGGCCCCCTTGACGGCTACACCTTC.

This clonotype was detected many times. The CDR3 sequence is CASSLGQGVFLNEKLFF. CDR3 in DNA: TGTGCCAGCAGTCTGGGACAGGGGGTGTTCCTTAATGAAAAACTGTTTTTT. The chain employs TRBV2 and TRBJ1-4; 11 nucleotides align to TRBD1. Germline lookup yields CDR1 SNHLY and CDR2 FYNNEI. V was pared by 5 bases and J by 4 bases, with 9 bases of the junction left unmatched. This CDR3 contains 17 residues.

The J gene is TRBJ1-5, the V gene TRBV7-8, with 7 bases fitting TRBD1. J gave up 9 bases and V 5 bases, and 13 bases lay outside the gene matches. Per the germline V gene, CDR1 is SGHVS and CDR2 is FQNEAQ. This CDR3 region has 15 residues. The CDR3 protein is CASSDRDSALGPQHF. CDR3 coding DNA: TGTGCCAGCAGCGACCGGGACAGCGCCCTTGGGCCCCAGCATTTT.

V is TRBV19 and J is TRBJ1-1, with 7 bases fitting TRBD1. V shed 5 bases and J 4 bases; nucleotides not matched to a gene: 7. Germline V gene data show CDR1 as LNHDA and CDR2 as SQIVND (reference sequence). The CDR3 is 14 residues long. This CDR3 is CASSVVRGSTEAFF. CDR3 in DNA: TGTGCCAGTAGTGTAGTCAGGGGGTCCACTGAAGCTTTCTTT.

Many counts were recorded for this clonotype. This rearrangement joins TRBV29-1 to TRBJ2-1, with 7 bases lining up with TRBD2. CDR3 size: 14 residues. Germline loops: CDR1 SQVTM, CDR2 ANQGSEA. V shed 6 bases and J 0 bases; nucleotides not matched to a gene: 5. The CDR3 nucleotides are TGCAGCGTGGCGGGACTAAACTCCTACAATGAGCAGTTCTTC. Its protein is CSVAGLNSYNEQFF.

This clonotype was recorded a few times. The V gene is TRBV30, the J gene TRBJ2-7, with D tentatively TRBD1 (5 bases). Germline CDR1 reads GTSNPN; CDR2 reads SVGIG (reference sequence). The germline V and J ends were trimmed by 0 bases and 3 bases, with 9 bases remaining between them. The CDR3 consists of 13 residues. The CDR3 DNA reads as TGTGCCTGGAGTGTAGGGGCCATCTACGAGCAGTACTTC. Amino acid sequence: CAWSVGAIYEQYF.

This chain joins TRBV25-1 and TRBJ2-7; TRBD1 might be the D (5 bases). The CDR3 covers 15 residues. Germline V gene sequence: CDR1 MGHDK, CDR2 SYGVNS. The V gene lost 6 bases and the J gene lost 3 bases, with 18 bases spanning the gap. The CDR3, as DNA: TGTGCCAGCAGCCAAGGGGTCGGCGAGTACTACGAGCAGTACTTC. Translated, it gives CASSQGVGEYYEQYF.

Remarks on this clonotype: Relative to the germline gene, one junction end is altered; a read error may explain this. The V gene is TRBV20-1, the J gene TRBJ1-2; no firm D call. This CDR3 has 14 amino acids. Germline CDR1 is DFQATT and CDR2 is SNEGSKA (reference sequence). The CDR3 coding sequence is TGCAGTGCTGGAGATCTAGAGGTAGCGGATGGCTATACCTTC. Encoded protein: CSAGDLEVADGYTF.

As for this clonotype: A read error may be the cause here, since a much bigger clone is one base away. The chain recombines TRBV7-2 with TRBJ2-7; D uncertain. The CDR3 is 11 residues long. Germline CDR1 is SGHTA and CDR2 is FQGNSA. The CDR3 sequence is CASGPAYGQYF. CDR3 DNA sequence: TGTGCCAGCGGCCCCGCCTACGGGCAGTACTTC.

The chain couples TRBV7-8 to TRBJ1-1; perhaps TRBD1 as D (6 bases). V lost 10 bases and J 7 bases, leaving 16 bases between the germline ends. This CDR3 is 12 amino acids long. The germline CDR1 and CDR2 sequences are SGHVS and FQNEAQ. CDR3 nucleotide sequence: TGTGCCACCACAGGGCGGTATAATGAAGCTTTCTTT. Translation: CATTGRYNEAFF.

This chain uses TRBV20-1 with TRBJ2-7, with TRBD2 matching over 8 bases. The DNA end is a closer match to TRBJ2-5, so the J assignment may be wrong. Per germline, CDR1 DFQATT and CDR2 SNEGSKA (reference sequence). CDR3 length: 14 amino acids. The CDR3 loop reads CSAPTAGDQGTQYF. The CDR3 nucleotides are TGCAGTGCTCCAACAGCGGGGGATCAGGGGACCCAGTACTTC.

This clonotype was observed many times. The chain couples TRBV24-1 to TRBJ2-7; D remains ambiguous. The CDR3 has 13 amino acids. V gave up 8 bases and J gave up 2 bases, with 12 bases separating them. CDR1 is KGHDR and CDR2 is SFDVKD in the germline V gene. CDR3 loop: CATIGSFTYEQYF. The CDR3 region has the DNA TGTGCCACCATTGGTAGCTTTACCTACGAGCAGTACTTC.

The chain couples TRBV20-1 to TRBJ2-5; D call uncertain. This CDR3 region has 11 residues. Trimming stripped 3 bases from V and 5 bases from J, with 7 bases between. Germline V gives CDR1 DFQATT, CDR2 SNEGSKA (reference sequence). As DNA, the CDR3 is TGCAGTGCTAGTCTAGGGGAGACCCAGTACTTC. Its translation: CSASLGETQYF.

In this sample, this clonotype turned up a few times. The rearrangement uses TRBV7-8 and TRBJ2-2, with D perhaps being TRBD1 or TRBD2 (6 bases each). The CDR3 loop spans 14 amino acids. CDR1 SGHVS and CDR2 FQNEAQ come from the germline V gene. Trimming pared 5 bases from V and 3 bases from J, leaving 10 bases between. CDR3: CASSLGGHTGELFF. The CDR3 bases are TGTGCCAGCAGCCTTGGGGGGCACACCGGGGAGCTGTTTTTT. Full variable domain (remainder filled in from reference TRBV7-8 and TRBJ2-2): GAGVSQSPRYKVAKRGQDVALRCDPISGHVSLFWYQQALGQGPEFLTYFQNEAQLDKSGLPSDRFFAERPEGSVSTLKIQRTQQEDSAVYLCASSLGGHTGELFFGEGSRLTVL.

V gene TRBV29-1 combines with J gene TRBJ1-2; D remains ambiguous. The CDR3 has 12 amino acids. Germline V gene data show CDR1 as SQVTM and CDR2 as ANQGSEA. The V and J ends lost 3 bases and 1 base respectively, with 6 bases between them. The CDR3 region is CSVDGFNYGYTF. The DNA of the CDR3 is TGCAGCGTTGACGGATTTAACTATGGCTACACCTTC.

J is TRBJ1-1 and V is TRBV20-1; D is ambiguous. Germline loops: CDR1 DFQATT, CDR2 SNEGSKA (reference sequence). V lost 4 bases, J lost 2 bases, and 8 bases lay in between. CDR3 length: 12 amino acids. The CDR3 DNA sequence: TGCAGTGCTACCGAGAGCAACACTGAAGCTTTCTTT. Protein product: CSATESNTEAFF.

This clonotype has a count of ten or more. CDR3 protein: CSARDWAYEQFF. The CDR3 DNA is TGCAGTGCTAGAGATTGGGCATATGAGCAGTTCTTC. This chain connects TRBV20-1 to TRBJ2-1; D gene uncertain. Germline V gene sequence: CDR1 DFQATT, CDR2 SNEGSKA (reference sequence). V was pared by 0 bases and J by 8 bases, with 8 bases between. CDR3 length: 12 residues.

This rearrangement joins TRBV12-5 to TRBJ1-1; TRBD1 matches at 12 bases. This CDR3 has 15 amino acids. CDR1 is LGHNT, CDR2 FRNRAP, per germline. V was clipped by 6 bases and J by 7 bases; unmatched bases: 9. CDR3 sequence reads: CASGGRDRGLGEAFF. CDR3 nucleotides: TGTGCTAGTGGCGGGAGGGACAGGGGGCTTGGTGAAGCTTTCTTT.

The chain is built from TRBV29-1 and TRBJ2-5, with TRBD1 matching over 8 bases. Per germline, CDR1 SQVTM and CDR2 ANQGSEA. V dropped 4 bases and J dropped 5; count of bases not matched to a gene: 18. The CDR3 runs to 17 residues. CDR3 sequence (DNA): TGCAGCGTTGTAGGCTTTCTGGACCGACAGGGGAGGGAGACCCAGTACTTC. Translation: CSVVGFLDRQGRETQYF. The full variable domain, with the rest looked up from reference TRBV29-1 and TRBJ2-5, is SAVISQKPSRDICQRGTSLTIQCQVDSQVTMMFWYRQQPGQSLTLIATANQGSEATYESGFVIDKFPISRPNLTFSTLTVSNMSPEDSSIYLCSVVGFLDRQGRETQYFGPGTRLLVL.

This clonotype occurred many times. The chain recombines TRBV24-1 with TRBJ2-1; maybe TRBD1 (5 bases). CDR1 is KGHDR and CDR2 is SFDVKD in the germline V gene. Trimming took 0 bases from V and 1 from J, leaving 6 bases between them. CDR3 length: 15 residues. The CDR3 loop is CATSDLWTSYNEQFF. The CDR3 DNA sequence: TGTGCCACCAGTGATTTGTGGACATCCTACAATGAGCAGTTCTTC.

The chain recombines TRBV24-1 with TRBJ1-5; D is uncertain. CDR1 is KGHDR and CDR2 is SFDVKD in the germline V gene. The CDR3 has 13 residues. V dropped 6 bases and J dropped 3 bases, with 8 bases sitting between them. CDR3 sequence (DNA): TGTGCCACCAGTACGGAATACAATCAGCCCCAGCATTTT. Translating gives CATSTEYNQPQHF.

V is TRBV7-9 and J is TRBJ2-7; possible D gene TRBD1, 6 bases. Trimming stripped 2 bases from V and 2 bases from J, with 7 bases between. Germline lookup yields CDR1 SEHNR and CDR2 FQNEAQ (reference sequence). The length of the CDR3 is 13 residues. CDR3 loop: CASSLKGAYEQYF. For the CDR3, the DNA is TGTGCCAGCAGCTTAAAGGGGGCCTACGAGCAGTACTTC.

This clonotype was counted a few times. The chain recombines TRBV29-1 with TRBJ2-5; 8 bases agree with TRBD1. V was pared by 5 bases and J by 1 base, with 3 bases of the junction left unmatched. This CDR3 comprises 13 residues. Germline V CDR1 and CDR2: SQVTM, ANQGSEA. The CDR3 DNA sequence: TGCAGCGTTTTAACAGGGGGCCAAGAGACCCAGTACTTC. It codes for CSVLTGGQETQYF.

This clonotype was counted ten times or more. The CDR3 DNA follows: TGCAGTGCTAGACACCCGGGACTAGCGGGAGAGTTTTACGAGCAGTACTTC. This codes for CSARHPGLAGEFYEQYF. The chain carries TRBV20-1 and TRBJ2-7; TRBD2 matches 14 bases. Germline loops: CDR1 DFQATT, CDR2 SNEGSKA (reference sequence). V gave up 2 bases and J gave up 4 bases; unmatched junction bases: 10. This CDR3 contains 17 residues.